This T cell receptor beta chain is from a study of a mutant IDH1 vaccine in newly diagnosed glioma. Study context: Patients were given eight vaccinations, scheduled in weeks 1, 3, 5, 7, 11, 15, 19 and 23. Patients got radiotherapy, temozolomide, or both beforehand, and most got both. Patients received vaccination from 4-6 weeks after radiotherapy alone, or with temozolomide cycles.

Sequenced by immunoSEQ multiplex PCR; TCRdb stores in-frame clones only, minus some. The data show around 29,000 clones, about nine tenths seen once. Regarding time point: week 5, during vaccination. Alongside topical imiquimod, each dose of vaccine comprised 300 ug of mutant IDH1 20-mer peptide. Concerning this clone itself: Antigen: not known.

V lost 5 bases, J lost 4 bases, and 11 bases lay in between. Germline loops: CDR1 SGHVS, CDR2 FQNEAQ. The CDR3 is made up of 13 amino acids. The clonotype originates from a woman in her forties with glioma. Some clones in this sample may be carry-over from other donors' samples. The chain is built from TRBV7-8 and TRBJ1-1, with D unclear. The specimen comprised peripheral blood mononuclear cells (PBMCs), sampled from a glioma patient whose treatment included an IDH1 peptide vaccine. CDR3 residues: CASSPRSSTEAFF. The DNA of the CDR3 is TGTGCCAGCAGCCCTCGGTCCAGCACTGAAGCTTTCTTT.